This TCR beta chain was profiled in a study of blood T cells in healthy people across ages. The extraction recovered at least 5 micrograms of total RNA per sample. Sample-barcoded 5' priming and a J-beta primer mix drove a second PCR of roughly 7 to 11 cycles. TCRdb ran MiXCR on the 5' RACE reads and lists one entry per CDR3 protein. The sample gives approximately 810,000 distinct CDR3 sequences, 29% of which show up once; 17% is in the top ten. Germline V lookup: CDR1 MNHEY, CDR2 SVGEGT. This CDR3 region has 13 residues. V was pared by 7 bases and J by 10 bases, with 19 bases between. Sequenced sample: blood. This sequence originates from a woman older than 75 in good health. This rearrangement joins TRBV6-2 or TRBV6-3 to TRBJ1-1, with D maybe TRBD1 (5 bases). CDR3 sequence (DNA): TGTGCCAGCACGCGGAGGGGAGAGATCAGAGCTTTCTTT. Protein: CASTRRGEIRAFF.